This T cell receptor (beta chain) was documented in a study of shared clonotypes between healthy human individuals. At the deep level, the assay was run. The table came from immunoSEQ multiplex PCR; TCRdb's copy has only in-frame clones and leaves some out. The top ten hold roughly 0.23% of the sample, which has hundreds of thousands of clones, roughly 96% seen once. Germline V gene sequence: CDR1 SGHDN, CDR2 FVKESK. CDR3 length equals 12 residues. Trimming pared 6 bases from V and 7 bases from J, leaving 12 bases between. On this clone itself: Its antigen is unidentified.

Study-wide results and limits: The rarefaction results pointed to incomplete sorted-subset sequencing despite large depth. How much donors shared clonotypes was expected to be affected by sequencing depth.

Selected positively for CCR7 and CD45RO-negative, naive CD8 cells excluded terminally differentiated effector memory CD45RA+ cells. The V and J genes are TRBV14 and TRBJ1-1; D is perhaps TRBD1 (5 bases). The TCR was taken from a man in his thirties or forties in good health. The sample comprised naive CD8+ T cells sorted from blood. The CDR3 region is CASSGTAIEAFF. In DNA form, the CDR3 reads TGTGCCAGCAGTGGGACGGCGATTGAAGCTTTCTTT.